The rows below give T cell receptor beta chains drawn from one sample of a study of T cell changes during pregnancy in multiple sclerosis. TCRdb keeps only in-frame clones here, not all; method: immunoSEQ multiplex PCR. Among 40,000 or so clones, 92% were seen once, and the ten largest hold around a quarter. Specimen: CD8+ T cells from peripheral blood mononuclear cells, collected before pregnancy. These receptor sequences come from a female donor with multiple sclerosis, enrolled in a pregnancy study. CDR3s include the opening cysteine and the closing phenylalanine or tryptophan. The D gene is left open where the match is weak. Not all rows give a size; the values are once, few, many and, for expanded clones, a class.

D: -; size: -; V: TRBV7-9; J: TRBJ2-7; DNA: TGTGCCAGCAGCTTAGGCAGCTACGAGCAGTACTTC; CDR3: CASSLGSYEQYF
D: -; size: -; V: TRBV27; J: TRBJ1-2; DNA: TGTGCCAGCAGTCCCCGGGGTCTCCAGACCTATAAAGGCTACACCTTC; CDR3: CASSPRGLQTYKGYTF
D: TRBD2; size: -; V: TRBV5-6; J: TRBJ2-3; DNA: TGTGCCAGCAGCTTCGACCGGGGCGGGAGAGTCGGGGATACGCAGTATTTT; CDR3: CASSFDRGGRVGDTQYF
D: TRBD1; size: -; V: TRBV18; J: TRBJ1-2; DNA: TGTGCCAGCTCACCTAAGGACAGGGACGATGGCTACACCTTC; CDR3: CASSPKDRDDGYTF
D: -; size: few; V: TRBV6-4; J: TRBJ2-1; DNA: TGTGCCAGCAGCGTGTCCCCCCAGGGTGAGCAGTTCTTC; CDR3: CASSVSPQGEQFF
D: TRBD2; size: once; V: TRBV15; J: TRBJ2-3; DNA: TGTGCCACCAGAGGGACTAGCGGGGGGGCCGGGACAGATACGCAGTATTTT; CDR3: CATRGTSGGAGTDTQYF
D: TRBD1; size: -; V: TRBV6-5; J: TRBJ2-2; DNA: TGTGCCAGCAGCCCGACAGGGGCCGGGGAGCTGTTTTTT; CDR3: CASSPTGAGELFF
D: -; size: -; V: TRBV29-1; J: TRBJ2-1; DNA: TGCAGCGTTGAAAGTAGGGAGTACAATGAGCAGTTCTTC; CDR3: CSVESREYNEQFF
D: TRBD1; size: -; V: TRBV28; J: TRBJ2-2; DNA: TGTGCCAGCAGTTTCTTCCCCGAGACCGCTTGGACAGGGAAGTTTTGCACCGGGGAGCTGTTTTTT; CDR3: CASSFFPETAWTGKFCTGELFF
D: TRBD2; size: -; V: TRBV7-9; J: TRBJ2-7; DNA: TGTGCCAGCAGCTTAGGGCTAGCGGGAGGAACGAGCTCCTACGAGCAGTACTTC; CDR3: CASSLGLAGGTSSYEQYF
D: -; size: -; V: TRBV27; J: TRBJ1-2; DNA: TGTGCCAGCAGTTTGGGCGCCGGCAACTATGGCTACACCTTC; CDR3: CASSLGAGNYGYTF
D: -; size: -; V: TRBV6-5; J: TRBJ2-1; DNA: TGTGCCGCGGGGACCTACAATGAGCAGTTCTTC; CDR3: CAAGTYNEQFF
D: -; size: -; V: TRBV7-9; J: TRBJ1-3; DNA: TGTGCCAGCAGCTTAGGAGCAGGAACCATATATTTT; CDR3: CASSLGAGTIYF
D: TRBD1; size: -; V: TRBV6-1; J: TRBJ2-2; DNA: TGTGCCAGCGAGACAGGGCACTACACCGGGGAGCTGTTTTTT; CDR3: CASETGHYTGELFF
D: -; size: once; V: TRBV27; J: TRBJ2-1; DNA: TGTGCCAGCAGCCTTGCCCTCAGCGGTAGCTCCTACAATGAGCAGTTCTTC; CDR3: CASSLALSGSSYNEQFF
D: -; size: -; V: TRBV7-9; J: TRBJ2-7; DNA: TGTGCCAGCAGCCCTACGGGGGTCTACGAGCAGTACTTC; CDR3: CASSPTGVYEQYF
D: -; size: -; V: TRBV27; J: TRBJ2-1; DNA: TGTGCCAGCAGTTCCCCTACAGGAACTAGCACGGACAATGAGCAGTTCTTC; CDR3: CASSSPTGTSTDNEQFF